These 3 T cell receptor beta chains share one sample of origin, sequenced in a study of blood T cells in healthy people across ages. It was with a sample-barcoded 5' primer and a J-beta primer mix that a second PCR of roughly 7 to 12 cycles was run. TCRdb re-derived calls from the 5' RACE reads in MiXCR, one entry per CDR3 protein. The sample contains approximately 830,000 distinct CDR3 sequences, under 80% of which appear only once. Sequencing was performed on blood. The receptor set was obtained from a man aged 30 to 39 in good health.

Ten or more counts support this clonotype. The chain couples TRBV12-3 or TRBV12-4 to TRBJ2-1, with D uncertain. The CDR3 totals 11 residues. V was shortened by 3 bases and J by 7 bases, with 4 bases between the two germline ends. CDR3 in amino acids: CASSFINEQFF. The DNA of the CDR3 is TGTGCCAGCAGTTTCATAAATGAGCAGTTCTTC.

The chain has TRBV15 and TRBJ2-5; D could derive from TRBD1 or TRBD2 (5 bases each). The tail of the sequence fits TRBJ2-7 better, so the J call may be wrong. CDR3 length equals 13 residues. Germline-derived CDR1 and CDR2 are LNHNV and YYDKDF (reference sequence). The CDR3 reads CATAQVRGYEQYF. In nucleotides, the CDR3 is TGTGCCACCGCACAGGTTCGGGGCTACGAGCAGTACTTC.

J is TRBJ1-6 and V is TRBV3-1, with D possibly matching TRBD1 (5 bases). This CDR3 is built from 14 residues. In germline, CDR1 is LGHDT, CDR2 YNNKEL (reference sequence). The germline V and J ends were trimmed by 11 bases and 4 bases, with 15 bases remaining between them. In DNA form, the CDR3 reads TGTGCCTGCGGCCCAGGGTCTTATAATTCACCCCTCCACTTT. Its translation is CACGPGSYNSPLHF.